This passage covers 18 T cell receptor beta chains from one sample sequenced in a study of CD8+ T cells in alopecia areata (dated by TCRdb to between 2018 and 2020). Libraries were constructed by the immunoSEQ multiplex PCR assay. RNA was extracted from all samples and reverse transcribed into cDNA as template for TCR sequencing. Held by TCRdb, this immuneACCESS table contains in-frame sequences only and omits some clones. Under half of the omission traces to an unresolved V gene where checked; the cause of the rest is unknown. This sample has 95,000 to 100,000 clones in its table, and 55% to 75% of those were observed once. Clones ranked in the top ten supply about a sixth of the sample. The treatment or condition label of this sample denotes: oral pan-JAK inhibitor, 5-10 mg twice daily. The starting material was CD8+ T cells sorted from blood, obtained at approximately week 56, from a patient treated with tofacitinib. These receptors all come from a human donor with alopecia areata.

The V gene is TRBV6-5, the J gene TRBJ1-1; 8 bases map to TRBD1. With V trimmed by 9 bases and J by 2 bases, 5 bases remained unmatched. The CDR3 has 13 amino acids. The V gene's germline CDR1 is MNHEY and CDR2 SVGAGI. This CDR3 is CASTTGVNTEAFF. The CDR3 nucleotides are TGTGCCAGTACGACAGGGGTTAACACTGAAGCTTTCTTT.

A single count supports this clone. This chain joins TRBV7-9 and TRBJ1-1; the D gene is possibly TRBD1 (6 bases). Looked up from germline, CDR1 is SEHNR and CDR2 is FQNEAQ (reference sequence). The CDR3 contains 14 residues. V was trimmed by 5 bases and J by 1 base, leaving 11 bases between them. The CDR3 sequence: CASSTVQGNTEAFF. CDR3 DNA: TGTGCCAGCAGCACGGTACAGGGGAACACTGAAGCTTTCTTT.

This clone was recorded a few times. The CDR3 here is CSVLRGVNEQYF. In DNA form, the CDR3 reads TGCAGCGTACTTCGAGGGGTTAACGAGCAGTACTTC. V usage is TRBV29-1 and J usage is TRBJ2-7; D is possibly TRBD1 or TRBD2 (5 bases each). CDR1 SQVTM and CDR2 ANQGSEA come from the germline V gene. V was cut by 6 bases and J by 5 bases, with 14 bases left in between. The CDR3 is made up of 12 amino acids.

CDR3 protein: CASSYSGAYTF. CDR3 bases: TGTGCCAGCAGTTACTCGGGGGCCTACACCTTC. The chain has TRBV6-5 and TRBJ1-2, with a tentative D call TRBD1 (6 bases). The germline V gene encodes CDR1 MNHEY and CDR2 SVGAGI. This CDR3 comprises 11 residues. Trimming stripped 0 bases from V and 10 bases from J, with 6 bases between.

The chain employs TRBV4-1 and TRBJ2-7, with 8 bases that match TRBD1. This CDR3 is 14 amino acids long. J was trimmed by 5 bases and V by 3 bases; bases with no gene match: 6. Germline V gives CDR1 MGHRA, CDR2 YSYEKL. The DNA of the CDR3 is TGCGCCAGCAGCCATAGAGGACAGGGCCACGAGCAGTACTTC. It codes for CASSHRGQGHEQYF.

V gene TRBV4-2 combines with J gene TRBJ1-2, with 9 positions matching TRBD1. Germline-derived CDR1 and CDR2 are LGHNA and YNFKEQ. Trimming at V came to 2 bases and at J to 4 bases, leaving 11 bases not matched to a gene. The CDR3 consists of 17 residues. CDR3 protein: CASSQYYTGGATYGYTF. The CDR3 DNA reads TGTGCCAGCAGCCAATACTACACAGGGGGCGCTACCTATGGCTACACCTTC.

The chain couples TRBV5-6 to TRBJ1-1, with D unresolved. The germline V gene encodes CDR1 SGHDT and CDR2 YYEEEE. This CDR3 spans 15 amino acids. V dropped 0 bases and J dropped 7 bases, with 16 bases sitting between them. The chain's CDR3 is CASSLEDGGAREAFF. The CDR3 region has the DNA TGTGCCAGCAGCTTGGAAGACGGAGGCGCCCGTGAAGCTTTCTTT.

The V and J genes are TRBV19 and TRBJ1-5; tentatively, D is TRBD1 (5 bases). Germline lookup yields CDR1 LNHDA and CDR2 SQIVND (reference sequence). This CDR3 spans 16 amino acids. Trimming pared 5 bases from V and 4 bases from J, leaving 18 bases between. This CDR3 reads CASSPYDRNLNQPQHF. DNA of the CDR3: TGTGCCAGTAGTCCGTATGACAGAAACTTAAATCAGCCCCAGCATTTT.

The CDR3 coding sequence is TGTGCCAGCAGCTTAGCGAGTGGGAGAAGTAACTATGGCTACACCTTC. Encoded protein: CASSLASGRSNYGYTF. The chain links TRBV7-2 to TRBJ1-2; D is unclear. The germline CDR1 and CDR2 sequences are SGHTA and FQGNSA. With 0 bases removed from V and 1 base from J, the gap between germline ends came to 12 bases. The CDR3 has 16 residues. The whole variable domain, filled in from reference TRBV7-2 and TRBJ1-2, reads GAGVSQSPSNKVTEKGKDVELRCDPISGHTALYWYRQSLGQGLEFLIYFQGNSAPDKSGLPSDRFSAERTGGSVSTLTIQRTQQEDSAVYLCASSLASGRSNYGYTFGSGTRLTVV.

The rearrangement links TRBV6-1 to TRBJ1-2; D unresolved. The length of the CDR3 is 10 residues. Trimming removed 3 bases at V and 6 bases at J, with 2 bases between. Germline V gives CDR1 MNHNS, CDR2 SASEGT. Here the CDR3 reads CASSENGYTF. Written as DNA, the CDR3 is TGTGCCAGCAGTGAGAATGGCTACACCTTC.

The CDR3 region has the DNA TGTGCCAGCAGCTTGTTGCTAGCGGGGCCAGATACGCAGTATTTT. Translation: CASSLLLAGPDTQYF. The gene calls are TRBV7-6 and TRBJ2-3; 9 bases fit TRBD2. CDR3 length equals 15 residues. Trimming at V came to 3 bases and at J to 4 bases, leaving 5 bases not matched to a gene. Germline V CDR1 and CDR2: SGHVS, FNYEAQ.

This clone was observed a few times. The CDR3 here is CASSRSETTYNEQFF. As DNA, the CDR3 is TGTGCCAGCAGCAGATCGGAGACGACGTACAATGAGCAGTTCTTC. The chain recombines TRBV7-9 with TRBJ2-1; D remains unclear. V dropped 5 bases and J dropped 4 bases, with 15 bases sitting between them. This CDR3 region has 15 residues. Per the germline V gene, CDR1 is SEHNR and CDR2 is FQNEAQ (reference sequence).

The sample holds one count of this clone. The rearrangement joins TRBV9 to TRBJ1-2; a possible D gene is TRBD1 (6 bases). The ends were cut back, 4 bases at V and 6 bases at J, with 10 bases in the middle. Germline-derived CDR1 and CDR2 are SGDLS and YYNGEE. The CDR3 sequence is 12 residues long. Here the CDR3 reads CASSTYRDGYTF. The CDR3 DNA reads TGTGCCAGCAGCACATACAGGGATGGCTACACCTTC.

CDR3 protein: CASSTRDSYEQYF. The CDR3 region has the DNA TGTGCCAGCAGCACCCGGGACAGCTACGAGCAGTACTTC. V and J are TRBV13 and TRBJ2-7; 7 bases match TRBD1. J lost 3 bases, V lost 5 bases, and 4 bases had no gene match. From germline, CDR1 is PRHDT and CDR2 FYEKMQ (reference sequence). The CDR3 length is 13 residues.

The gene calls are TRBV5-1 and TRBJ1-2; D is undetermined. V was pared by 0 bases and J by 0 bases, with 3 bases between. The CDR3 is 13 amino acids. Germline CDR1 is SGHRS and CDR2 is YFSETQ. CDR3 sequence: CASSLAANYGYTF. The CDR3 DNA is TGCGCCAGCAGCTTGGCTGCTAACTATGGCTACACCTTC.

The chain joins TRBV10-1 to TRBJ2-2; D is undetermined. The CDR3 sequence is 13 residues long. Germline-derived CDR1 and CDR2 are WNHNN and SYGVQD (reference sequence). Between the trimmed V and J ends, which lost 3 bases and 2 bases, there was a span of 4 bases. Here the CDR3 DNA reads TGCGCCAGCAGTGAATTAAACACCGGGGAGCTGTTTTTT. This sequence encodes CASSELNTGELFF.

The gene calls are TRBV30 and TRBJ1-2, with a possible D match to TRBD1 (5 bases). Germline CDR1 is GTSNPN and CDR2 is SVGIG (reference sequence). The V gene lost 2 bases and the J gene lost 4 bases, with 23 bases spanning the gap. The CDR3 is 17 residues long. The CDR3: CAWSSMVGQGLPYGYTF. CDR3 DNA: TGTGCCTGGAGTTCAATGGTTGGTCAGGGCCTCCCCTATGGCTACACCTTC.

The rearrangement uses TRBV9 and TRBJ1-1; D ambiguous. Per germline, CDR1 SGDLS and CDR2 YYNGEE. Trimming took off 3 bases at V and 12 bases at J, with 9 bases between the two ends. The CDR3 sequence is 10 residues long. This CDR3 reads CASSEKGSFF. In nucleotides, the CDR3 is TGTGCCAGCAGCGAAAAGGGTTCTTTCTTT.